What follows is one TCR beta chain and its context. The antigen is unknown. CDR1 is SGHAT and CDR2 is FQNNGV in the germline V gene. The CDR3 has 13 residues. With 5 bases clipped from V and 3 bases from J, the junction kept 2 bases outside the gene matches. Libraries were prepared by immunoSEQ multiplex PCR; TCRdb keeps only in-frame clonotypes and omits some of them. The repertoire consists of about 110,000 clones, with 88% occurring once and the leading ten covering around 1.7%. The data belong to a study of cytomegalovirus exposure and HLA in healthy donors. Findings of the study overall: The finding came from a later analysis; first-cohort TCR clusters tended to co-occur in the 90 to 150 validation repertoires. Many donors shared some public TCRs, even though most TCR sequences were rare.

The donors were part of the validation cohort, which consisted of roughly 110 subjects and was separate from the first cohort of several hundred subjects. The source is a woman under 30 in good health and CMV-seropositive. Sequencing was performed on PBMCs. The rearrangement links TRBV11-2 to TRBJ1-2, with 8 bases matching TRBD1. CDR3 amino acids: CASSPQGDYGYTF. The CDR3 coding sequence is TGTGCCAGCAGCCCACAGGGGGACTATGGCTACACCTTC.